This record looks at one TCR beta chain sequence and its context. Its matching antigen is unknown. This sample is drawn from a study of cytomegalovirus exposure and HLA in healthy donors. Points from the study as a whole: Most of the TCR beta V segments (in an earlier analysis) were productive either about 87% or about 30% of the time. The likely origin of a cluster of highly shared sequence variants was a sequencing artifact.

CDR3 size: 15 residues. The germline V gene encodes CDR1 MGHDK and CDR2 SYGVNS. J lost 6 bases, V lost 3 bases, and 7 bases had no gene match. The PCR made use of 60 Vbeta and 13 Jbeta primers. Profiling relied on immunoSEQ multiplex PCR, and the TCRdb table lists in-frame clones only, not all of them. The sample contains roughly 170,000 clones, 75% to 85% of which appear only once. This chain links TRBV25-1 with TRBJ2-1; 8 bases agree with TRBD2. Sequencing was carried out using PBMCs. The TCR comes from a female donor in good health and CMV-seronegative. CDR3 region: CASSDRGGTSNEQFF. The CDR3 coding sequence is TGTGCCAGCAGTGATCGGGGCGGGACTAGCAATGAGCAGTTCTTC.